What follows are 20 T cell receptor beta chains derived from one specimen sequenced in a study of response to subunit inactivated influenza vaccine. TCRdb reanalysed the RT-PCR reads using MiXCR and keeps one entry per CDR3 protein. The sample lists roughly 670,000 distinct CDR3 sequences; 14% were seen once. This specimen was PBMCs from blood, taken around 14 days before vaccination. These receptor sequences come from a man aged 45-60 years who received an inactivated influenza vaccine.

The rearrangement joins TRBV20-1 to TRBJ1-1, with D tentatively TRBD1 (6 bases). V was trimmed by 6 bases and J by 4 bases, leaving 15 bases between them. Germline V gene sequence: CDR1 DFQATT, CDR2 SNEGSKA (reference sequence). The CDR3 sequence is 13 residues long. For the CDR3, the DNA is TGCAGTGCACCTAAACAGGGTATCACTGAAGCTTTCTTT. Protein: CSAPKQGITEAFF.

This chain connects TRBV29-1 to TRBJ2-3; the D is unclear. The CDR3 spans 13 residues. The V end was cut by 8 bases, the J end by 0 bases, with 12 bases between. Germline CDR1 is SQVTM and CDR2 is ANQGSEA. CDR3 sequence (DNA): TGCAGCCTCACTACCGCCAGCACAGATACGCAGTATTTT. Translation: CSLTTASTDTQYF.

This chain links TRBV20-1 with TRBJ2-5; D is undetermined. V lost 6 bases and J 2 bases, leaving 16 bases between the germline ends. The CDR3 has 14 residues. The germline CDR1 and CDR2 sequences are DFQATT and SNEGSKA (reference sequence). This CDR3 is CSAPLAAMQETQYF. CDR3 DNA sequence: TGCAGTGCCCCCCTCGCGGCGATGCAAGAGACCCAGTACTTC.

This clonotype was detected a few times. This chain's CDR3 is CASRGTGAGNTIYF. The CDR3 DNA reads as TGTGCCAGCAGAGGGACAGGGGCCGGAAACACCATATATTTT. The rearrangement joins TRBV6-1 to TRBJ1-3; TRBD1 agrees at 10 bases. CDR1 is MNHNS and CDR2 is SASEGT in the germline V gene. The V segment lost 6 bases and the J segment 4 bases; nucleotides outside the gene matches: 3. This CDR3 has 14 amino acids.

This clonotype has ten or more counts. This rearrangement joins TRBV29-1 to TRBJ2-7, with D perhaps being TRBD1 or TRBD2 (5 bases each). The ends were cut back, 5 bases at V and 2 bases at J, with 7 bases in the middle. Per the germline V gene, CDR1 is SQVTM and CDR2 is ANQGSEA. The CDR3 length is 11 residues. CDR3 sequence: CSVRDAYEQYF. Here the CDR3 DNA reads TGCAGCGTTAGGGACGCCTACGAGCAGTACTTC.

This clonotype was counted a few times. The chain employs TRBV9 and TRBJ2-2, with D unresolved. The CDR3 loop spans 15 amino acids. Looked up from germline, CDR1 is SGDLS and CDR2 is YYNGEE. V lost 7 bases and J lost 1, with 14 bases in between. The CDR3 protein is CASSLATMNTGELFF. In DNA, the CDR3 is TGTGCCAGCTCCTTGGCGACAATGAACACCGGGGAGCTGTTTTTT.

CDR3 DNA: TGTGCCAGCAGCCTACGGACAGGGGGCGCCTCAAGGGAGCTGTTTTTT. This translates into CASSLRTGGASRELFF. J is TRBJ2-2 and V is TRBV3-1; 11 bases map to TRBD1. CDR3 size: 16 residues. With 4 bases clipped from V and 9 bases from J, the junction kept 10 bases outside the gene matches. Germline CDR1 LGHDT, CDR2 YNNKEL (reference sequence).

The chain uses TRBV3-1 and TRBJ2-2; D perhaps matches TRBD1 (5 bases). Trimming stripped 0 bases from V and 1 base from J, with 9 bases between. CDR3 length equals 16 residues. Germline V gives CDR1 LGHDT, CDR2 YNNKEL (reference sequence). CDR3: CASSQDRAWNTGELFF. The CDR3 DNA reads as TGTGCCAGCAGCCAAGACAGGGCATGGAACACCGGGGAGCTGTTTTTT.

This chain uses TRBV4-3 with TRBJ1-6; D remains unclear. V lost 4 bases and J lost 10, with 11 bases in between. Germline V lookup: CDR1 LGHNA, CDR2 YSLEER. The CDR3 consists of 13 residues. CDR3 DNA: TGCGCCAGCAGCCCTGGCAGAGGATCACCCCTCCACTTT. It yields the protein CASSPGRGSPLHF.

The chain uses TRBV20-1 and TRBJ1-6, with D perhaps TRBD1 (5 bases). Between the trimmed V and J ends, which lost 5 bases and 10 bases, there was a span of 15 bases. CDR1 DFQATT and CDR2 SNEGSKA come from the germline V gene (reference sequence). CDR3 length equals 13 residues. CDR3 sequence reads: CSAPGGGGSPLHF. The DNA of the CDR3 is TGCAGTGCTCCCGGGGGTGGGGGGTCACCCCTCCACTTT.

This clonotype turned up a few times. The chain is built from TRBV12-3 or TRBV12-4 and TRBJ1-2, with D unresolved. The CDR3 has 11 residues. V lost 2 bases and J lost 8, with 6 bases in between. CDR3 sequence reads: CASSLFFGYTF. CDR3 DNA: TGTGCCAGCAGTTTATTCTTCGGCTACACCTTC.

J is TRBJ2-3 and V is TRBV4-2; the match to TRBD2 covers 9 bases. Germline-derived CDR1 and CDR2 are LGHNA and YNFKEQ. This CDR3 contains 16 residues. The trim removed 0 bases at V and 6 bases at J, leaving 7 bases unmatched. The CDR3 coding sequence is TGTGCCAGCAGCCAAGATCGGGCGGGGGGGTTGGATACGCAGTATTTT. Protein product: CASSQDRAGGLDTQYF.

The V gene is TRBV5-1, the J gene TRBJ2-6, with a possible D match to TRBD1 (5 bases). The V gene's germline CDR1 is SGHRS and CDR2 YFSETQ. Between the trimmed V and J ends, which lost 6 bases and 0 bases, there was a span of 13 bases. CDR3 length: 16 residues. The DNA of the CDR3 is TGCGCCAGCATACAAGGGGCAAGCTCTGGGGCCAACGTCCTGACTTTC. Protein product: CASIQGASSGANVLTF.

This rearrangement joins TRBV29-1 to TRBJ2-2; 9 bases match TRBD1. There are 16 residues in the CDR3. Germline lookup yields CDR1 SQVTM and CDR2 ANQGSEA. Losses at the gene ends were 7 bases for V and 1 base for J; bases not matched to a gene: 10. The CDR3 protein is CSAEDRGKGNTGELFF. The CDR3 bases are TGCAGCGCCGAGGACAGGGGAAAAGGGAACACCGGGGAGCTGTTTTTT.

The chain joins TRBV6-1 to TRBJ1-5; a possible D gene is TRBD1 (6 bases). This CDR3 is built from 13 residues. V was pared by 5 bases and J by 6 bases, with 11 bases between. The germline CDR1 and CDR2 sequences are MNHNS and SASEGT. The CDR3 DNA reads TGTGCCAGCAGTATGACAGGAGGTCAGCCCCAGCATTTT. Translated: CASSMTGGQPQHF.

This clonotype has more than one count but fewer than ten. This chain uses TRBV4-2 with TRBJ2-7; 11 nucleotides agree with TRBD1. The CDR3 extends over 15 amino acids. With 4 bases clipped from V and 7 bases from J, the junction kept 9 bases outside the gene matches. Per germline, CDR1 LGHNA and CDR2 YNFKEQ. The CDR3 nucleotides read TGTGCCAGCAGCCCTCCCCCCGGGACAGGGGGAGAGCAGTACTTC. Amino acid sequence: CASSPPPGTGGEQYF.

This chain joins TRBV24-1 and TRBJ2-3; TRBD1 aligns across 8 bases. V was pared by 4 bases and J by 1 base, with 12 bases of the junction left unmatched. The CDR3 length is 18 residues. The germline V gene has CDR1 KGHDR and CDR2 SFDVKD. DNA of the CDR3: TGTGCCACCAGTGAGCAACTCACAGGGGGATGGGGCACAGATACGCAGTATTTT. As protein: CATSEQLTGGWGTDTQYF.

This clonotype was observed many times. The V and J genes are TRBV27 and TRBJ1-6; D gene uncertain. From germline, CDR1 is MNHEY and CDR2 SMNVEV (reference sequence). The CDR3 has 15 amino acids. V lost 6 bases and J lost 10, with 19 bases in between. CDR3 sequence (DNA): TGTGCCAGCAGCATGATCAGTCATCCAGGATCACCCCTCCACTTT. Translation: CASSMISHPGSPLHF.

The V call is TRBV7-9, the J call TRBJ2-1, with TRBD2 matching 7 bases. This CDR3 region has 17 residues. The V gene end was trimmed by 6 bases and the J gene end by 7 bases; junction bases not matched to a gene: 18. Germline CDR1 and CDR2: SEHNR and FQNEAQ (reference sequence). The DNA for the CDR3 is TGTGCCAGCAGAGCTCTATTTTTACTAGCGATATCGAATGAGCAGTTCTTC. Protein: CASRALFLLAISNEQFF.

This clonotype was seen more than once but under ten times. The chain links TRBV7-2 to TRBJ2-5; weak D call: TRBD2 (5 bases). V was shortened by 5 bases and J by 0 bases, with 10 bases between the two germline ends. The germline CDR1 and CDR2 sequences are SGHTA and FQGNSA. The CDR3 spans 14 residues. The CDR3 DNA sequence: TGTGCCAGCAGCCCCCAGCGGTACCAAGAGACCCAGTACTTC. This sequence encodes CASSPQRYQETQYF.